This paragraph reports one TCR beta chain. Per the original methods: Reference gene primer amplification in the assay estimated nucleated cell counts. TCRdb's table, derived via immunoSEQ multiplex PCR, lists solely in-frame clones and lacks some. Clone size and the V and J calls come from that table; the DNA yielded D and trimming. This sample has roughly 280,000 clones, with less than 85% found just once. This CDR3 is 14 amino acids long. Germline CDR1 and CDR2: SNHLY and FYNNEI. Trimming pared 6 bases from V and 2 bases from J, leaving 12 bases between. This specimen belongs to a study of blood T cell repertoires in COVID-19. Study details: From the United States, Italy and Spain came samples of acute and convalescent COVID-19.

The sequence came from a man in his 60s who had recovered from COVID-19. Sequencing input: peripheral blood. The chain links TRBV2 to TRBJ2-3; tentative D call: TRBD2 (6 bases). The CDR3 loop is CASRSGVPTDTQYF. The CDR3 DNA reads TGTGCCAGCAGGTCGGGGGTCCCCACAGATACGCAGTATTTT. The complete variable domain, with remaining parts taken from reference TRBV2 and TRBJ2-3, reads EPEVTQTPSHQVTQMGQEVILRCVPISNHLYFYWYRQILGQKVEFLVSFYNNEISEKSEIFDDQFSVERPDGSNFTLKIRSTKLEDSAMYFCASRSGVPTDTQYFGPGTRLTVL.